The rows below give T cell receptor beta chains drawn from one sample of a study of blood T cell repertoires in COVID-19. Measured with immunoSEQ multiplex PCR; TCRdb has only the in-frame clones, and not every one. The data show tens of thousands of clones, approximately 78% seen once. Sequencing was carried out using peripheral blood. These receptors originate from a human donor in a cohort sampled during active COVID-19. The CDR3 runs from the conserved cysteine through the conserved F or W. A D gene is named only where the DNA matches it firmly. Rows give clone size only sometimes, using once, few, many, or a class for an expanded clone.

j_gene: TRBJ2-1; abundance: -; v_gene: TRBV7-3; d_gene: TRBD2; CDR3aa: CASSLRSSGYNEQFF; CDR3nt: TGTGCCAGCAGCTTAAGGTCTAGCGGGTACAATGAGCAGTTCTTC
j_gene: TRBJ1-4; abundance: -; v_gene: TRBV7-9; d_gene: -; CDR3aa: CASSLPGNNEKLFF; CDR3nt: TGTGCCAGCAGCTTACCGGGGAATAATGAAAAACTGTTTTTT
j_gene: TRBJ2-3; abundance: -; v_gene: TRBV4-3; d_gene: TRBD2; CDR3aa: CASSPGFGEGTQYF; CDR3nt: TGCGCCAGCAGCCCAGGGTTCGGGGAGGGTACGCAGTATTTT
j_gene: TRBJ2-7; abundance: -; v_gene: TRBV5-1; d_gene: -; CDR3aa: CASRDDGQPREQYF; CDR3nt: TGCGCCAGTAGGGACGACGGACAGCCTAGAGAGCAGTACTTC
j_gene: TRBJ2-2; abundance: -; v_gene: TRBV7-9; d_gene: -; CDR3aa: CASSLVRAHTGELFF; CDR3nt: TGTGCCAGCAGCTTGGTCAGGGCCCACACCGGGGAGCTGTTTTTT
j_gene: TRBJ2-5; abundance: once; v_gene: TRBV9; d_gene: -; CDR3aa: CASSAAGQETQYF; CDR3nt: TGTGCCAGCAGCGCGGCGGGACAAGAGACCCAGTACTTC
j_gene: TRBJ2-7; abundance: -; v_gene: TRBV5-6; d_gene: TRBD1; CDR3aa: CASSARDRGFLFVFEQYF; CDR3nt: TGTGCCAGCAGCGCCCGGGACAGGGGCTTCTTGTTCGTTTTCGAGCAGTACTTC
j_gene: TRBJ1-1; abundance: once; v_gene: TRBV12-5; d_gene: TRBD1; CDR3aa: CASGLTGQYTEAFF; CDR3nt: TGTGCTAGTGGCCTCACGGGACAGTACACTGAAGCTTTCTTT
j_gene: TRBJ2-7; abundance: -; v_gene: TRBV19; d_gene: TRBD1; CDR3aa: CASSMTGSYEQYF; CDR3nt: TGTGCCAGTAGTATGACAGGGAGCTACGAGCAGTACTTC
j_gene: TRBJ2-7; abundance: -; v_gene: TRBV5-1; d_gene: TRBD1; CDR3aa: CASSLGGTAISYEQYF; CDR3nt: TGCGCCAGCAGCTTGGGGGGGACAGCGATCTCCTACGAGCAGTACTTC
j_gene: TRBJ2-5; abundance: -; v_gene: TRBV11-2; d_gene: -; CDR3aa: CASTRGAKETQYF; CDR3nt: TGTGCCAGCACCCGCGGGGCAAAAGAGACCCAGTACTTC
j_gene: TRBJ2-3; abundance: -; v_gene: TRBV9; d_gene: -; CDR3aa: CASITWLISGTDTQYF; CDR3nt: TGTGCCAGCATCACATGGCTGATATCTGGCACAGATACGCAGTATTTT
j_gene: TRBJ2-1; abundance: few; v_gene: TRBV7-3; d_gene: TRBD2; CDR3aa: CASSPNSAGTSLDEQFF; CDR3nt: TGTGCCAGCAGCCCGAACTCCGCCGGGACTAGCCTGGATGAGCAGTTCTTC
j_gene: TRBJ1-1; abundance: -; v_gene: TRBV4-3; d_gene: -; CDR3aa: CASSHTTGWSTEAFF; CDR3nt: TGCGCCAGCAGCCACACAACAGGGTGGAGCACTGAAGCTTTCTTT
j_gene: TRBJ1-2; abundance: -; v_gene: TRBV3-1/TRBV3-2; d_gene: -; CDR3aa: CASSQGSDPGGYTF; CDR3nt: TGTGCCAGCAGCCAAGGATCGGACCCAGGGGGCTACACCTTC
j_gene: TRBJ2-3; abundance: -; v_gene: TRBV9; d_gene: -; CDR3aa: CASSGRRGDTQYF; CDR3nt: TGTGCCAGCAGCGGCCGCAGGGGAGATACGCAGTATTTT
j_gene: TRBJ1-2; abundance: once; v_gene: TRBV6-5; d_gene: TRBD1; CDR3aa: CASRPGQGRGYTF; CDR3nt: TGTGCCAGCAGACCCGGACAGGGACGTGGCTACACCTTC
j_gene: TRBJ2-1; abundance: -; v_gene: TRBV4-1; d_gene: TRBD1; CDR3aa: CASSQDLGTGVYNEQFF; CDR3nt: TGCGCCAGCAGCCAAGATTTAGGGACAGGGGTCTACAATGAGCAGTTCTTC
j_gene: TRBJ1-4; abundance: -; v_gene: TRBV2; d_gene: TRBD1; CDR3aa: CASSGQGAREKLFF; CDR3nt: TGTGCCAGCAGTGGGCAGGGGGCCCGTGAAAAACTGTTTTTT
j_gene: TRBJ2-1; abundance: -; v_gene: TRBV7-7; d_gene: TRBD1; CDR3aa: CASSLGTGGTYEQFF; CDR3nt: TGTGCCAGCAGCTTGGGGACAGGGGGCACGTATGAGCAGTTCTTC
j_gene: TRBJ1-1; abundance: -; v_gene: TRBV18; d_gene: -; CDR3aa: CASSQVNTEAFF; CDR3nt: TGTGCCAGCTCCCAGGTGAACACTGAAGCTTTCTTT
j_gene: TRBJ1-1; abundance: -; v_gene: TRBV27; d_gene: -; CDR3aa: CASSIPGATTEAFF; CDR3nt: TGTGCCAGCAGTATACCAGGGGCGACGACTGAAGCTTTCTTT
j_gene: TRBJ2-1; abundance: -; v_gene: TRBV5-5; d_gene: TRBD2; CDR3aa: CASSSKQLSGGAYNEQFF; CDR3nt: TGTGCCAGCAGCTCCAAACAACTCAGCGGGGGGGCGTACAATGAGCAGTTCTTC
j_gene: TRBJ2-7; abundance: -; v_gene: TRBV3-1/TRBV3-2; d_gene: -; CDR3aa: CASSHKGGPFSYEQYF; CDR3nt: TGTGCCAGCAGCCATAAGGGGGGGCCCTTCTCCTACGAGCAGTACTTC
j_gene: TRBJ1-6; abundance: -; v_gene: TRBV7-6; d_gene: TRBD1; CDR3aa: CASSSGQGLNSPLHF; CDR3nt: TGTGCCAGCAGCTCCGGACAGGGCCTTAATTCACCCCTCCACTTT
j_gene: TRBJ1-5; abundance: -; v_gene: TRBV6-1; d_gene: TRBD1; CDR3aa: CASSARDRKVRGNQPQHF; CDR3nt: TGTGCCAGCAGTGCCCGGGACAGGAAGGTGCGGGGCAATCAGCCCCAGCATTTT
j_gene: TRBJ1-5; abundance: -; v_gene: TRBV5-1; d_gene: TRBD1; CDR3aa: CASSPGTEGQPQHF; CDR3nt: TGCGCCAGCAGCCCCGGGACAGAGGGTCAGCCCCAGCATTTT
j_gene: TRBJ1-5; abundance: -; v_gene: TRBV3-1/TRBV3-2; d_gene: -; CDR3aa: CASSSAAKRRRGQPQHF; CDR3nt: TGTGCCAGCTCCTCTGCTGCCAAGAGACGGCGAGGTCAGCCCCAGCATTTT
j_gene: TRBJ2-3; abundance: -; v_gene: TRBV24-1; d_gene: -; CDR3aa: CATSDGGGYTQYF; CDR3nt: TGTGCCACCAGTGATGGGGGCGGCTATACGCAGTATTTT
j_gene: TRBJ2-2; abundance: -; v_gene: TRBV29-1; d_gene: -; CDR3aa: CSVEDPYTGELFF; CDR3nt: TGCAGCGTTGAAGATCCTTACACCGGGGAGCTGTTTTTT
j_gene: TRBJ2-1; abundance: -; v_gene: TRBV12-5; d_gene: TRBD2; CDR3aa: CASGLRGLAENNEQFF; CDR3nt: TGTGCTAGTGGTTTGAGGGGACTAGCGGAAAACAATGAGCAGTTCTTC
j_gene: TRBJ1-2; abundance: few; v_gene: TRBV19; d_gene: TRBD1; CDR3aa: CASRGQNGGDGYTF; CDR3nt: TGTGCCAGCAGGGGACAGAATGGAGGGGATGGCTACACCTTC
j_gene: TRBJ1-5; abundance: -; v_gene: TRBV19; d_gene: -; CDR3aa: CASSIVSYNQPQHF; CDR3nt: TGTGCCAGTAGTATCGTAAGCTACAATCAGCCCCAGCATTTT
j_gene: TRBJ1-4; abundance: -; v_gene: TRBV2; d_gene: -; CDR3aa: CASGQPRQEKLFF; CDR3nt: TGTGCCAGCGGGCAACCACGACAGGAAAAACTGTTTTTT
j_gene: TRBJ1-3; abundance: -; v_gene: TRBV5-1; d_gene: -; CDR3aa: CASSLVFTGMGSGNTIYF; CDR3nt: TGCGCCAGCAGCTTGGTGTTCACAGGGATGGGCTCTGGAAACACCATATATTTT
j_gene: TRBJ1-2; abundance: -; v_gene: TRBV28; d_gene: TRBD1; CDR3aa: CASSLTGNGYTF; CDR3nt: TGTGCCAGCAGTCTGACAGGGAATGGCTACACCTTC
j_gene: TRBJ1-1; abundance: -; v_gene: TRBV6-5; d_gene: -; CDR3aa: CASSYSTGGAFF; CDR3nt: TGTGCCAGCAGTTACTCCACGGGAGGAGCTTTCTTT
j_gene: TRBJ2-3; abundance: once; v_gene: TRBV20-1; d_gene: -; CDR3aa: CSASPDTDTQYF; CDR3nt: TGCAGTGCTAGTCCAGACACAGATACGCAGTATTTT
j_gene: TRBJ2-7; abundance: -; v_gene: TRBV5-6; d_gene: TRBD1; CDR3aa: CASSLEGRGTREQYF; CDR3nt: TGTGCCAGCAGCTTGGAGGGCAGGGGGACGCGGGAGCAGTACTTC
j_gene: TRBJ2-7; abundance: -; v_gene: TRBV7-3; d_gene: -; CDR3aa: CASSLDRGYAYEQYF; CDR3nt: TGTGCCAGCAGCTTAGACCGGGGGTACGCCTACGAGCAGTACTTC
j_gene: TRBJ2-3; abundance: -; v_gene: TRBV14; d_gene: TRBD2; CDR3aa: CASSQDIGDYIGDTQYF; CDR3nt: TGTGCCAGCAGCCAGGACATCGGGGACTATATTGGAGATACGCAGTATTTT
j_gene: TRBJ2-7; abundance: -; v_gene: TRBV6-2/TRBV6-3; d_gene: -; CDR3aa: CASSYRGHEQYF; CDR3nt: TGTGCCAGCAGTTACCGAGGGCACGAGCAGTACTTC
j_gene: TRBJ2-1; abundance: -; v_gene: TRBV9; d_gene: TRBD2; CDR3aa: CASSVSPKRETYNEQFF; CDR3nt: TGTGCCAGCAGCGTATCCCCCAAGCGGGAGACCTACAATGAGCAGTTCTTC
j_gene: TRBJ1-2; abundance: -; v_gene: TRBV7-9; d_gene: TRBD1; CDR3aa: CASSLVGTVGYTF; CDR3nt: TGTGCCAGCAGCTTAGTAGGGACAGTTGGCTACACCTTC
j_gene: TRBJ1-5; abundance: -; v_gene: TRBV4-2; d_gene: -; CDR3aa: CASSQSLFRGANQPQHF; CDR3nt: TGTGCCAGCAGCCAGTCCCTCTTCCGGGGGGCCAATCAGCCCCAGCATTTT
j_gene: TRBJ2-4; abundance: -; v_gene: TRBV24-1; d_gene: TRBD2; CDR3aa: CATSDPKEQAGTKNIQYF; CDR3nt: TGTGCCACCAGTGACCCTAAGGAGCAAGCGGGAACCAAAAACATTCAGTACTTC
j_gene: TRBJ2-2; abundance: -; v_gene: TRBV4-3; d_gene: TRBD1; CDR3aa: CASSQDVVRVTGGFVGELFF; CDR3nt: TGCGCCAGCAGCCAAGATGTGGTTCGTGTGACAGGGGGCTTCGTCGGGGAGCTGTTTTTT
j_gene: TRBJ2-5; abundance: -; v_gene: TRBV15; d_gene: TRBD2; CDR3aa: CATSRFLAGGTQYF; CDR3nt: TGTGCCACCAGCAGGTTTTTAGCGGGGGGGACCCAGTACTTC
j_gene: TRBJ2-4; abundance: -; v_gene: TRBV21-1; d_gene: -; CDR3aa: CASSKLWGPLAKNIQYF; CDR3nt: TGTGCCAGCAGCAAATTGTGGGGGCCCTTAGCCAAAAACATTCAGTACTTC
j_gene: TRBJ1-1; abundance: -; v_gene: TRBV19; d_gene: -; CDR3aa: CASSQREGRRAFF; CDR3nt: TGTGCCAGTAGTCAGAGGGAGGGACGTAGAGCTTTCTTT
j_gene: TRBJ2-7; abundance: -; v_gene: TRBV2; d_gene: TRBD1; CDR3aa: CASSEGDRGIYEQYF; CDR3nt: TGTGCCAGCAGTGAAGGGGACAGGGGCATCTACGAGCAGTACTTC
j_gene: TRBJ1-5; abundance: -; v_gene: TRBV5-4; d_gene: -; CDR3aa: CASSEDRLNQPQHF; CDR3nt: TGTGCCAGCAGCGAGGACAGACTCAATCAGCCCCAGCATTTT
j_gene: TRBJ2-7; abundance: once; v_gene: TRBV2; d_gene: -; CDR3aa: CASRTRDKAYEQYF; CDR3nt: TGTGCCAGCAGGACCAGGGATAAGGCCTACGAGCAGTACTTC
j_gene: TRBJ2-4; abundance: -; v_gene: TRBV30; d_gene: -; CDR3aa: CAWSLDRDIQYF; CDR3nt: TGTGCCTGGAGTCTCGACAGAGACATTCAGTACTTC
j_gene: TRBJ2-3; abundance: -; v_gene: TRBV2; d_gene: -; CDR3aa: CASSSDTYTQYF; CDR3nt: TGTGCCAGCAGTTCCGACACTTATACGCAGTATTTT
j_gene: TRBJ1-1; abundance: -; v_gene: TRBV11-3; d_gene: -; CDR3aa: CASSRTHRNTEAFF; CDR3nt: TGTGCCAGCAGCCGCACCCACAGGAACACTGAAGCTTTCTTT